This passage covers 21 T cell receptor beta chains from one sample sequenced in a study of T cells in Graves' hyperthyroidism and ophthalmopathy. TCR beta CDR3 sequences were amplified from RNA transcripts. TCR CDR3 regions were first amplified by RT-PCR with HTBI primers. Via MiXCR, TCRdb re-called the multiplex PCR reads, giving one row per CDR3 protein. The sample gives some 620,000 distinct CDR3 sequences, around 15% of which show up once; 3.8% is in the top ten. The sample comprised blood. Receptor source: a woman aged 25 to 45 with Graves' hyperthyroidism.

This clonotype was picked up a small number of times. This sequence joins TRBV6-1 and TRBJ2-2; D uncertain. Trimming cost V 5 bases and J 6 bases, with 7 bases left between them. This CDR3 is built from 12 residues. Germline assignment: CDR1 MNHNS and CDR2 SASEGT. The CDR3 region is CASSYPSGELFF. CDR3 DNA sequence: TGTGCCAGCAGTTATCCGTCCGGGGAGCTGTTTTTT.

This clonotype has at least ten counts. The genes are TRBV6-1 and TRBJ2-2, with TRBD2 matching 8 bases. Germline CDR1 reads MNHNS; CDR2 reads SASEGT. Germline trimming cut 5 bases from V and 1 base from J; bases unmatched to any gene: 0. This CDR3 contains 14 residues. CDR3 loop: CASSREGNTGELFF. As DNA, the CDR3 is TGTGCCAGCAGTCGGGAGGGGAACACCGGGGAGCTGTTTTTT.

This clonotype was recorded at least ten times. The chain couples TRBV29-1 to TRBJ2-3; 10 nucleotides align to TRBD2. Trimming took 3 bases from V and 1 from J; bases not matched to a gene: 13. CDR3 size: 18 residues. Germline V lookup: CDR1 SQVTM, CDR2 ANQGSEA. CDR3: CSVDRAWAGTSGTDTQYF. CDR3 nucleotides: TGCAGCGTTGATCGCGCTTGGGCCGGGACTAGCGGCACAGATACGCAGTATTTT.

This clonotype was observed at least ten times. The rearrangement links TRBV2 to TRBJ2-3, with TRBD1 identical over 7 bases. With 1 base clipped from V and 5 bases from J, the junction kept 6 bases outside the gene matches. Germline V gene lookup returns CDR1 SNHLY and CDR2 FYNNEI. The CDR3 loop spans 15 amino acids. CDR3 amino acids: CASSEGMTGLDTQYF. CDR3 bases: TGTGCCAGCAGTGAAGGAATGACAGGGCTAGATACGCAGTATTTT.

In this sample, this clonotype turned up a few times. CDR3 in DNA: TGTGCCTGGAGTGTACCGGGGGTTGGGGCCAACGTCCTGACTTTC. As protein: CAWSVPGVGANVLTF. The chain carries TRBV30 and TRBJ2-6; a weak D match, TRBD2 (6 bases). CDR1 and CDR2 from the germline V gene are GTSNPN and SVGIG (reference sequence). Trimming took off 0 bases at V and 3 bases at J, with 9 bases between the two ends. The CDR3 runs to 15 residues.

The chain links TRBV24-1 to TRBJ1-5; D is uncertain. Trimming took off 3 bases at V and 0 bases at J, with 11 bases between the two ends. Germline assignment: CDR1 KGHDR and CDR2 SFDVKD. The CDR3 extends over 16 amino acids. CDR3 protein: CATSDTRYFSNQPQHF. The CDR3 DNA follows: TGTGCCACCAGTGATACCAGGTATTTTAGCAATCAGCCCCAGCATTTT.

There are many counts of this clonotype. The CDR3 DNA reads as TGTGCCAGCAGTTTGGGCAGGGAGAAGAACGAGCAGTACTTC. Translated: CASSLGREKNEQYF. The chain employs TRBV28 and TRBJ2-7, with D perhaps being TRBD1 or TRBD2 (5 bases each). Germline-derived CDR1 and CDR2 are MDHEN and SYDVKM. This CDR3 comprises 14 residues. The ends were cut back, 3 bases at V and 5 bases at J, with 14 bases in the middle.

The DNA of the CDR3 is TGTGCCAGCACCTTCTTAGCGGGAGCTAGCACCGGGGAGCTGTTTTTT. Amino acid sequence: CASTFLAGASTGELFF. V is TRBV6-1 and J is TRBJ2-2; 9 bases line up with TRBD2. Germline trimming cut 7 bases from V and 4 bases from J; bases unmatched to any gene: 10. The CDR3 has 16 residues. Germline loops: CDR1 MNHNS, CDR2 SASEGT.

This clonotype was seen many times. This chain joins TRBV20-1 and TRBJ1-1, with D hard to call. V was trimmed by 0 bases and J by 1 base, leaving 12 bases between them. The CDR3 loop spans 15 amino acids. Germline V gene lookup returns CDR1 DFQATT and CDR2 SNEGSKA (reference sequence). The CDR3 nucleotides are TGCAGTGCTAGAGACCCTCGGGTGCAGAACACTGAAGCTTTCTTT. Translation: CSARDPRVQNTEAFF.

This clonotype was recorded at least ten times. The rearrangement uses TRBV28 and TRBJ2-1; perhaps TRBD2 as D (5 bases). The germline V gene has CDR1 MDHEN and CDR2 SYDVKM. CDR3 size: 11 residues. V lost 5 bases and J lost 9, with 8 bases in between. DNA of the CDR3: TGTGCCAGCAGTACCAGCGGTGAGCAGTTCTTC. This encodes CASSTSGEQFF.

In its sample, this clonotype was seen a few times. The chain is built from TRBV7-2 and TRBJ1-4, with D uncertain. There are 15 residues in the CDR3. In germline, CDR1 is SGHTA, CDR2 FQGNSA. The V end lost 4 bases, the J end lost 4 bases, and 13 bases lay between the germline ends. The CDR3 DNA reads TGTGCCAGCAGCTCTGACATCGTAATTAATGAAAAACTGTTTTTT. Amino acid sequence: CASSSDIVINEKLFF.

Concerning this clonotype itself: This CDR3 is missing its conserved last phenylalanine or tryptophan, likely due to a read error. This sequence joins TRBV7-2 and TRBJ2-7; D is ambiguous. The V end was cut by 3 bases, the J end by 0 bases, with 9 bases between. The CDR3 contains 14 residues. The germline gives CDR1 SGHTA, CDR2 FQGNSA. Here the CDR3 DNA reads TGTGCCAGCAGCTTCCGGCCCAGCTCCTACGAGCAGTACTTG. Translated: CASSFRPSSYEQYL.

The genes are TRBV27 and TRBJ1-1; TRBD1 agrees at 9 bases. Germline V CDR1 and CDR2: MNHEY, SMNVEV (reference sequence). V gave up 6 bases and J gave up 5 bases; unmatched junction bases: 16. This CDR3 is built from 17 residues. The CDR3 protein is CASSRQMKTGGGTEAFF. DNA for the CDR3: TGTGCCAGCAGCCGACAAATGAAAACAGGGGGCGGAACTGAAGCTTTCTTT.

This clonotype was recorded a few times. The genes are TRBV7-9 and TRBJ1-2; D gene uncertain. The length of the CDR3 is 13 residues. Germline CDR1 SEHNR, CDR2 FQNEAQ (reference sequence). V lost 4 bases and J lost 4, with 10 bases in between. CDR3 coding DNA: TGTGCCAGCAGCTCCACCCCGGCCTATGGCTACACCTTC. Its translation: CASSSTPAYGYTF. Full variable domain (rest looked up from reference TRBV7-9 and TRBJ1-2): DTGVSQNPRHKITKRGQNVTFRCDPISEHNRLYWYRQTLGQGPEFLTYFQNEAQLEKSRLLSDRFSAERPKGSFSTLEIQRTEQGDSAMYLCASSSTPAYGYTFGSGTRLTVV.

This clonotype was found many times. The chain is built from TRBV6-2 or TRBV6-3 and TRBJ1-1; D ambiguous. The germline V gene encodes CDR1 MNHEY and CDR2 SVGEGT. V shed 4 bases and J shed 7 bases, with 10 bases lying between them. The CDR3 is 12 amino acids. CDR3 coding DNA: TGTGCCAGCAGTTTCCCCTTTCATGAAGCTTTCTTT. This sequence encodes CASSFPFHEAFF.

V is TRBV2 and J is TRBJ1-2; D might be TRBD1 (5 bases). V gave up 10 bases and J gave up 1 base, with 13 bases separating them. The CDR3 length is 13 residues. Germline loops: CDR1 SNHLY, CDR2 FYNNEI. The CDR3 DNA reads TGTGCCACCCCCGGGACTGATAACTATGGCTACACCTTC. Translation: CATPGTDNYGYTF.

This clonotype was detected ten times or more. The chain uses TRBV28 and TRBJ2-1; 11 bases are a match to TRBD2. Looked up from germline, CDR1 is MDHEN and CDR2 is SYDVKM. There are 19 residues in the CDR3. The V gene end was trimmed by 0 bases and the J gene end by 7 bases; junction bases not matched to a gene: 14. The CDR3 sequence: CASSLWVRLAGGIGNEQFF. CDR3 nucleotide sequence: TGTGCCAGCAGTTTATGGGTACGGCTAGCGGGAGGAATAGGTAATGAGCAGTTCTTC.

CDR3 bases: TGTGCCACCAGTGATGGGCTAGCGGGATCCACCGGGGAGCTGTTTTTT. Translated: CATSDGLAGSTGELFF. The chain links TRBV24-1 to TRBJ2-2, with 9 bases that match TRBD2. The CDR3 is made up of 16 amino acids. Looked up from germline, CDR1 is KGHDR and CDR2 is SFDVKD. V gave up 3 bases and J gave up 4 bases; unmatched junction bases: 5.

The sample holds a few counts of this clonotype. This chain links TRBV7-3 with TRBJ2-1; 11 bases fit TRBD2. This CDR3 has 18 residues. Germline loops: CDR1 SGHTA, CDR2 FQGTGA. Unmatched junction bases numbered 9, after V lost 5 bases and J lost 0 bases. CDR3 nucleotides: TGTGCCAGCAGCATAAGTTCTAGCGGGGGGAGCTCCTACAATGAGCAGTTCTTC. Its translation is CASSISSSGGSSYNEQFF.

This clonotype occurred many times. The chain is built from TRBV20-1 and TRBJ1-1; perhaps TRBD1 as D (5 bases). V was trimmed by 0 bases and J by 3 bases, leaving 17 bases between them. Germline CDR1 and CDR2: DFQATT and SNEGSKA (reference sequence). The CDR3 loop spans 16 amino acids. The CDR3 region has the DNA TGCAGTGCTAGAGAGGTAATCGGGGGGGAGCACACTGAAGCTTTCTTT. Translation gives CSAREVIGGEHTEAFF.

The chain's CDR3 is CASSPGGVTSGFQETQYF. The CDR3 DNA reads TGTGCCAGCTCACCAGGCGGGGTGACTAGCGGGTTCCAAGAGACCCAGTACTTC. The chain recombines TRBV18 with TRBJ2-5; TRBD2 matches 10 bases. Germline V lookup: CDR1 KGHSH, CDR2 LQKENI. CDR3 length: 18 residues. V lost 2 bases, J lost 1 base, and 10 bases stayed unmatched.